This entry concerns a single TCR beta chain. Antigen: not known. Before the COVID-19 pandemic, during about 2010-2019, CD4+ T cells were taken from unexposed donors. Isolation of CD4+ T cells took place after approximately eleven days in culture. Assay: immunoSEQ multiplex PCR; the TCRdb copy retains only in-frame clones and omits some. The sample contains roughly 30,000 clones, around 79% of which appear only once. The data stem from a study of CD4 T cells in relation to SARS-CoV-2 and coronaviruses. Germline V gene data show CDR1 as SQVTM and CDR2 as ANQGSEA. The CDR3 spans 14 residues. The V segment lost 6 bases and the J segment 3 bases; nucleotides outside the gene matches: 7.

The V call is TRBV29-1, the J call TRBJ2-1; 8 bases are a match to TRBD2. Input material: CD4+ T cells from PBMCs, cultured in vitro. The receptor comes from a human donor in good health. CDR3 in amino acids: CSVEGLVDYNEQFF. CDR3 bases: TGCAGCGTGGAGGGACTAGTGGACTACAATGAGCAGTTCTTC.